This entry lists 30 T cell receptor beta chains sequenced from one sample in a study of cytomegalovirus exposure and HLA in healthy donors. The PCR contained 60 Vbeta and 13 Jbeta primers. Using immunoSEQ multiplex PCR, the repertoire was profiled, and TCRdb retains in-frame clones only, with some absent. The sample includes approximately 120,000 clones, around three quarters of them seen just once. The specimen was PBMCs. These receptors all come from a woman between 50 and 59 years old in good health and CMV-seropositive.

The V call is TRBV9, the J call TRBJ2-4; D is perhaps TRBD2 (5 bases). V shed 3 bases and J shed 1 base, with 8 bases lying between them. Germline CDR1 and CDR2: SGDLS and YYNGEE. CDR3 size: 14 residues. CDR3 amino acids: CASSGRGAKNIQYF. DNA for the CDR3: TGTGCCAGCAGCGGCCGAGGGGCCAAAAACATTCAGTACTTC.

Points on this clone: Mismatch with germline at one junction end may stem from a read error. The V call is TRBV6-5, the J call TRBJ1-4, with D possibly TRBD1 on 6 matching bases. Germline CDR1 and CDR2: MNHEY and SVGAGI. The CDR3 runs 15 residues. The CDR3 DNA follows: TGTGCCAGCAGTTCTTCAGGGGCGTTCAATGGAAAACTGTTTTTT. This encodes CASSSSGAFNGKLFF.

The V gene is TRBV29-1, the J gene TRBJ2-7; a weak D match, TRBD2 (6 bases). The CDR3 runs 11 residues. The V gene's germline CDR1 is SQVTM and CDR2 ANQGSEA. V dropped 4 bases and J dropped 4 bases, with 8 bases sitting between them. The CDR3 bases are TGCAGCGTTGTGGCGGGGTACGAGCAGTACTTC. Its protein product is CSVVAGYEQYF.

The V gene is TRBV5-4, the J gene TRBJ2-7; 9 positions match TRBD1. The CDR3 is 13 amino acids. J lost 4 bases, V lost 4 bases, and 3 bases had no gene match. Per the germline V gene, CDR1 is SGHNT and CDR2 is YYREEE (reference sequence). The CDR3 reads CASSAGTGYEQYF. In DNA form, the CDR3 reads TGTGCCAGCAGCGCCGGGACAGGGTACGAGCAGTACTTC.

The chain links TRBV7-2 to TRBJ2-2; perhaps TRBD1 as D (5 bases). Trimming shortened V by 0 bases and J by 0 bases, and 11 bases separated the two germline ends. The germline gives CDR1 SGHTA, CDR2 FQGNSA. The CDR3 spans 17 residues. The CDR3 coding sequence is TGTGCCAGCAGCTTAGCGAAGGGGTTTCCGAACACCGGGGAGCTGTTTTTT. It translates to CASSLAKGFPNTGELFF.

The chain combines TRBV7-9 with TRBJ2-4; D unresolved. Looked up from germline, CDR1 is SEHNR and CDR2 is FQNEAQ (reference sequence). This CDR3 is 14 amino acids long. V lost 2 bases to trimming and J lost 1 base, with 6 bases between them. CDR3 residues: CASSLSSAKNIQYF. The CDR3, as DNA: TGTGCCAGCAGCTTATCTTCCGCCAAAAACATTCAGTACTTC.

J is TRBJ2-3 and V is TRBV2, with 8 bases fitting TRBD2. This CDR3 is built from 15 residues. V shed 4 bases, J shed 4 bases, and the junction held 7 bases outside the gene matches. The germline V gene has CDR1 SNHLY and CDR2 FYNNEI. CDR3 in amino acids: CASSVSGLASDTQYF. CDR3 DNA sequence: TGTGCCAGCAGTGTGTCAGGACTAGCCTCAGATACGCAGTATTTT.

The V and J genes are TRBV11-3 and TRBJ2-7; 9 positions agree with TRBD1. Germline CDR1 is SGHNT and CDR2 is YENEEA. With 5 bases clipped from V and 3 bases from J, the junction kept 5 bases outside the gene matches. The CDR3 extends over 14 amino acids. DNA of the CDR3: TGTGCCAGCAGCAGGACAGGGGCTCTCTACGAGCAGTACTTC. Its translation is CASSRTGALYEQYF.

The chain recombines TRBV27 with TRBJ2-5; TRBD1 might be the D (5 bases). Germline V gives CDR1 MNHEY, CDR2 SMNVEV (reference sequence). Deletions cut 0 bases from V and 2 bases from J, with 7 bases between. The CDR3 spans 14 residues. The CDR3 DNA follows: TGTGCCAGCAGTTTATCCAGGGTTCAAGAGACCCAGTACTTC. It codes for CASSLSRVQETQYF.

This chain links TRBV7-9 with TRBJ2-5, with 8 bases aligning to TRBD2. The tail of the sequence fits TRBJ2-7 better, so the J call may be wrong. Germline CDR1 is SEHNR and CDR2 is FQNEAQ (reference sequence). This CDR3 is built from 15 residues. CDR3 loop: CASSPRGGGPNEQYF. The CDR3 DNA is TGTGCCAGCAGCCCCCGGGGGGGTGGACCTAACGAGCAGTACTTC.

This rearrangement joins TRBV28 to TRBJ1-5; 7 nucleotides line up with TRBD1. Germline V gene lookup returns CDR1 MDHEN and CDR2 SYDVKM. The CDR3 extends over 14 amino acids. The trim removed 7 bases at V and 3 bases at J, leaving 6 bases unmatched. Here the CDR3 DNA reads TGTGCCAGCAATCCAGGGACAGTCAATCAGCCCCAGCATTTT. Protein product: CASNPGTVNQPQHF.

The chain uses TRBV28 and TRBJ1-1; tentative D call: TRBD1 (5 bases). Germline V gene sequence: CDR1 MDHEN, CDR2 SYDVKM. This CDR3 region has 13 residues. Trimming shortened V by 6 bases and J by 1 base, and 9 bases separated the two germline ends. CDR3 DNA sequence: TGTGCCAGCAGGCCAGGGCGGAACACTGAAGCTTTCTTT. Translating gives CASRPGRNTEAFF. Together with reference TRBV28 and TRBJ1-1, the CDR3 gives the full variable domain: DVKVTQSSRYLVKRTGEKVFLECVQDMDHENMFWYRQDPGLGLRLIYFSYDVKMKEKGDIPEGYSVSREKKERFSLILESASTNQTSMYLCASRPGRNTEAFFGQGTRLTVV.

The rearrangement uses TRBV13 and TRBJ2-3; a possible D gene is TRBD2 (6 bases). V was clipped by 3 bases and J by 1 base, with 11 bases between them. The CDR3 has 15 amino acids. Looked up from germline, CDR1 is PRHDT and CDR2 is FYEKMQ (reference sequence). CDR3 in amino acids: CASSFGGRRTDTQYF. DNA of the CDR3: TGTGCCAGCAGCTTCGGGGGTCGTCGCACAGATACGCAGTATTTT.

The gene calls are TRBV21-1 and TRBJ1-5. TRBV21-1 is a pseudogene segment. CDR3 size: 10 residues. This CDR3 is CASKSRLQHF. The CDR3, as DNA: TGTGCCAGCAAATCTAGGCTCCAGCATTTT.

The V and J genes are TRBV2 and TRBJ2-2; D perhaps matches TRBD1 (6 bases). CDR3 length equals 12 residues. Deletions cut 7 bases from V and 3 bases from J, with 6 bases between. Germline assignment: CDR1 SNHLY and CDR2 FYNNEI. The DNA of the CDR3 is TGTGCCAGCACAGGGGACACCGGGGAGCTGTTTTTT. Protein product: CASTGDTGELFF.

DNA of the CDR3: TGTGCCAGCAGCCGAGACTTGGAGACCCAGTACTTC. Translated: CASSRDLETQYF. The chain has TRBV7-2 and TRBJ2-5, with unresolved D. Germline values: CDR1 SGHTA, CDR2 FQGNSA. V was clipped by 5 bases and J by 5 bases, with 9 bases between them. The CDR3 contains 12 residues. The whole variable domain, filled in from reference TRBV7-2 and TRBJ2-5, reads GAGVSQSPSNKVTEKGKDVELRCDPISGHTALYWYRQSLGQGLEFLIYFQGNSAPDKSGLPSDRFSAERTGGSVSTLTIQRTQQEDSAVYLCASSRDLETQYFGPGTRLLVL.

The rearrangement links TRBV25-1 to TRBJ1-2; D gene ambiguous. Trimming left V 3 bases short and J 4 bases short, with 21 bases between. This CDR3 contains 17 residues. Germline CDR1 MGHDK, CDR2 SYGVNS. CDR3 in amino acids: CASSDPDPEGLGYGYTF. CDR3 nucleotide sequence: TGTGCCAGCAGTGACCCGGACCCTGAGGGCTTAGGCTATGGCTACACCTTC.

The chain is built from TRBV11-1 and TRBJ2-1, with a tentative D call TRBD1 (5 bases). The V gene's germline CDR1 is SGHAT and CDR2 FQDESV (reference sequence). CDR3 length: 12 amino acids. Between the trimmed V and J ends, which lost 4 bases and 6 bases, there was a span of 7 bases. In DNA, the CDR3 is TGTGCCAGCAGCTCCAGGGCCAATGAGCAGTTCTTC. It specifies CASSSRANEQFF.

The chain carries TRBV29-1 and TRBJ2-1; D is ambiguous. CDR3 length: 11 residues. In germline, CDR1 is SQVTM, CDR2 ANQGSEA. CDR3 protein: CSMSSYNEQFF. CDR3 nucleotide sequence: TGCAGTATGTCCTCCTACAATGAGCAGTTCTTC.

This clone showed up just once. This rearrangement joins TRBV25-1 to TRBJ1-2; TRBD1 agrees at 8 bases. Per the germline V gene, CDR1 is MGHDK and CDR2 is SYGVNS. The CDR3 contains 12 residues. The V and J ends lost 6 bases and 10 bases, in that order; junction bases with no gene match: 7. In nucleotides, the CDR3 is TGTGCCAGCAGGGAAGACAGGGGTGACTACACCTTC. Translated: CASREDRGDYTF.

CDR3 coding DNA: TGTGCCAGCAGCTTGGCGGGGGTCTTGGACGAGCAGTACTTC. Its protein is CASSLAGVLDEQYF. This chain links TRBV5-6 with TRBJ2-7; TRBD2 might be the D (6 bases). There are 14 residues in the CDR3. V dropped 0 bases and J dropped 5 bases, with 12 bases sitting between them. Germline V gives CDR1 SGHDT, CDR2 YYEEEE.

The chain couples TRBV5-6 to TRBJ1-5; 7 bases align to TRBD1. Germline values: CDR1 SGHDT, CDR2 YYEEEE. The ends lost 5 bases at V and 7 bases at J; junction bases unmatched: 6. This CDR3 is 13 amino acids long. The CDR3 here is CASSQTGAQPQHF. The CDR3 DNA reads TGTGCCAGCAGTCAAACAGGGGCACAGCCCCAGCATTTT.

This rearrangement joins TRBV27 to TRBJ1-6, with D maybe TRBD1 (6 bases). V was clipped by 3 bases and J by 9 bases, with 9 bases between them. The CDR3 extends over 13 amino acids. Germline CDR1 and CDR2: MNHEY and SMNVEV (reference sequence). In DNA, the CDR3 is TGTGCCAGCAGTTTCGGCAGGGGTTCACCCCTCCACTTT. Its translation is CASSFGRGSPLHF.

V usage is TRBV27 and J usage is TRBJ2-3; TRBD1 matches at 8 bases. From germline, CDR1 is MNHEY and CDR2 SMNVEV (reference sequence). The ends lost 6 bases at V and 6 bases at J; junction bases unmatched: 11. The CDR3 is made up of 15 amino acids. The CDR3: CASRDLGQGLDTQYF. The CDR3, as DNA: TGTGCCAGCAGAGACCTCGGACAGGGTCTGGATACGCAGTATTTT.

This rearrangement joins TRBV2 to TRBJ2-7; D is undetermined. Germline CDR1 SNHLY, CDR2 FYNNEI. The CDR3 is 13 amino acids. V was shortened by 2 bases and J by 4 bases, with 9 bases between the two germline ends. The CDR3 is CASSEKDTYEQYF. CDR3 in DNA: TGTGCCAGCAGTGAAAAAGACACATACGAGCAGTACTTC.

The chain links TRBV27 to TRBJ2-7; D perhaps matches TRBD2 (6 bases). The V end was cut by 6 bases, the J end by 2 bases, with 11 bases between. From germline, CDR1 is MNHEY and CDR2 SMNVEV (reference sequence). The CDR3 totals 13 residues. The CDR3 is CASSRGAAYEQYF. The CDR3 region has the DNA TGTGCCAGCAGCCGCGGGGCGGCCTACGAGCAGTACTTC.

This clone was picked up one time. V and J are TRBV19 and TRBJ2-1, with 7 bases that match TRBD2. The V gene's germline CDR1 is LNHDA and CDR2 SQIVND (reference sequence). V was pared by 5 bases and J by 6 bases, with 10 bases of the junction left unmatched. The length of the CDR3 is 15 residues. CDR3 coding DNA: TGTGCCAGTAGTCTCACCCCCGGGACTATCAATGAGCAGTTCTTC. The encoded protein is CASSLTPGTINEQFF.

This chain uses TRBV5-1 with TRBJ2-6, with 10 positions matching TRBD2. The CDR3 totals 18 residues. CDR1 is SGHRS and CDR2 is YFSETQ in the germline V gene. Trimming removed 4 bases from V and 0 bases from J; junction bases left unmatched: 7. The DNA for the CDR3 is TGCGCCAGCAGCCAAAGGACTAGCGGTAGCTCTGGGGCCAACGTCCTGACTTTC. The encoded protein is CASSQRTSGSSGANVLTF.

V gene TRBV2 combines with J gene TRBJ2-7; D might be TRBD2 (6 bases). Germline V gives CDR1 SNHLY, CDR2 FYNNEI. This CDR3 spans 14 amino acids. V was trimmed by 8 bases and J by 2 bases, leaving 16 bases between them. The CDR3 loop is CASWFPGLPYEQYF. The CDR3 DNA sequence: TGTGCCAGCTGGTTTCCGGGACTGCCCTACGAGCAGTACTTC.

This chain uses TRBV11-2 with TRBJ2-7, with 8 bases that match TRBD2. Per germline, CDR1 SGHAT and CDR2 FQNNGV. The V segment lost 0 bases and the J segment 12 bases; nucleotides outside the gene matches: 4. The CDR3 totals 12 residues. This chain's CDR3 is CASSLEGAGGYF. DNA for the CDR3: TGTGCCAGCAGCTTAGAAGGGGCGGGGGGGTACTTC.